This T cell receptor (beta chain) was profiled in a study of OX40 agonist ivuxolimab in advanced cancers. Study in general: Mean age around 64 years, range about 23 to 85; 82.7% male. Broader study findings: Among the lowest peripheral clonal expansion occurred in 0.1-3.0 mg/kg partial responders.

Comment on this clone: Its antigen is unknown.

Data came from immunoSEQ multiplex PCR; TCRdb stores just in-frame clones and leaves some out. The sample consists of some 60,000 clones, about 85% of them appearing once. The sequence came from an adult with an advanced solid tumor such as melanoma, head and neck, liver or kidney cancer. Sequenced material: CD4+ or CD8+ T cells sorted from blood, taken in a trial of the OX40 agonist ivuxolimab.

The CDR3 is CASRETSGNSYEQYF. As DNA, the CDR3 is TGTGCCAGCAGGGAGACTAGCGGAAACTCCTACGAGCAGTACTTC. The rearrangement joins TRBV2 to TRBJ2-7; 9 nucleotides align to TRBD2. The V gene end was trimmed by 6 bases and the J gene end by 0 bases; junction bases not matched to a gene: 6. This CDR3 spans 15 amino acids. In germline, CDR1 is SNHLY, CDR2 FYNNEI.